This T cell receptor (beta chain) was recovered during a study of T cells after posttransplantation cyclophosphamide. Assay used: immunoSEQ multiplex PCR; TCRdb lists only in-frame clones, some missing. The table lists about 6,800 clones, more than 90% of them singletons. Remarks on this clone: What it binds is not known.

Regarding the study as a whole: Tissue-infiltrating T cells from skin or gut overlapped little with blood T cells.

Cyclophosphamide on days +3 and +4 followed busulfan-fludarabine conditioning and a marrow graft. CDR3 length: 16 amino acids. Trimming cost V 5 bases and J 1 base, with 17 bases left between them. Germline CDR1 LGHNA, CDR2 YNFKEQ. The material sequenced was CD8+ T cells sorted from blood, taken after allogeneic stem cell transplant with posttransplant cyclophosphamide. This chain uses TRBV4-2 with TRBJ1-2; TRBD1 is a possible D gene (6 bases). The receptor comes from a male patient aged 60 to 75 who received an allogeneic stem cell transplant from a related donor and was CMV-positive. Some T cells here may be from the graft donor. CDR3 residues: CASSMENRELNYGYTF. Written as DNA, the CDR3 is TGTGCCAGCAGCATGGAGAACAGGGAACTTAACTATGGCTACACCTTC.